This T cell receptor beta chain derives from a study of blood T cell repertoires in COVID-19. Whole-study context: Sites across the United States, Italy and Spain contributed samples from acute and convalescent COVID-19. T cells, B-cell-depleted T cells, or PBMCs supplied cDNA or gDNA.

The CDR3 totals 16 residues. V shed 3 bases and J shed 4 bases, with 13 bases lying between them. Germline V gene data show CDR1 as MDHEN and CDR2 as SYDVKM. Authors' data handling: Estimated nucleated cell counts came from reference gene primer amplification. Assay: immunoSEQ multiplex PCR; the TCRdb copy retains only in-frame clones and omits some. D and trimming were read from the DNA, whereas the V and J calls and clone size are those reported in that table. The table lists about 180,000 clones, about four fifths of them singletons. The receptor was derived from a woman between 65 and 79 years old with acute or convalescent COVID-19. The material sequenced was peripheral blood. The chain has TRBV28 and TRBJ1-6, with D possibly being TRBD1 (5 bases). This CDR3 reads CASSFGDRSYNSPLHF. CDR3 DNA sequence: TGTGCCAGCAGTTTTGGTGACAGAAGTTATAATTCACCCCTCCACTTT.